This T cell receptor beta chain originates from a study of PD-1 blockade in classical Hodgkin lymphoma. At the level of the study: Patients had nivolumab dosed at 3 mg/kg, delivered intravenously every 2 weeks.

All the patients suffered relapse after autologous stem cell transplantation, and brentuximab vedotin exposure differed. Each best response was a complete response, a partial response or progressive disease. Germline CDR1 SGHNT, CDR2 YYREEE (reference sequence). The CDR3 covers 16 residues. V shed 4 bases and J shed 0 bases, with 15 bases lying between them. The study's findings and limits: No one has yet defined what causes the repertoire differences, which may be disease activity or prior therapy.

The assay was immunoSEQ multiplex PCR, and TCRdb's table has in-frame clones only and misses some. The sample has 150,000 or so clones, under 85% seen once. Regarding this clone: Its specificity is unknown.

The V gene is TRBV5-4, the J gene TRBJ2-3; D not certain. The receptor was derived from a human donor with classical Hodgkin lymphoma. The source was peripheral blood mononuclear cells (PBMCs), collected before the second cycle of nivolumab. The CDR3, as DNA: TGTGCCAGCAGCCTATTTATTCATCCTAGCACAGATACGCAGTATTTT. It codes for CASSLFIHPSTDTQYF.